These 25 T cell receptor beta chains were sequenced from one sample in a study of blood T cell repertoires in COVID-19. Data came from immunoSEQ multiplex PCR; TCRdb stores just in-frame clones and leaves some out. The top ten clones hold around 12% of a sample with a few hundred thousand clones, 86% of them seen once. The sequencing input was peripheral blood. All receptors come from a man at least 80 years old with acute or convalescent COVID-19.

The CDR3 spells CASSPLQGYTGELFF. The DNA for the CDR3 is TGTGCCAGCAGCCCGCTACAGGGGTACACCGGGGAGCTGTTTTTT. This sequence joins TRBV5-6 and TRBJ2-2; 7 positions match TRBD1. The CDR3 contains 15 residues. Germline trimming cut 4 bases from V and 3 bases from J; bases unmatched to any gene: 6. Germline CDR1 and CDR2: SGHDT and YYEEEE.

The count of this clone is one. The V call is TRBV3-1 (or the pseudogene TRBV3-2), the J call TRBJ2-5; the match to TRBD2 covers 12 bases. The CDR3 contains 18 residues. The V segment lost 4 bases and the J segment 2 bases; nucleotides outside the gene matches: 11. The germline gives CDR1 LGHDT, CDR2 YNNKEL (reference sequence). The CDR3 nucleotides are TGTGCCAGCAGCCGCACTAGCGGGAGGACGGATTCGCAAGAGACCCAGTACTTC. It encodes CASSRTSGRTDSQETQYF.

The gene calls are TRBV5-6 and TRBJ2-1, with TRBD2 as a possible D gene (6 bases). The CDR3 loop spans 14 amino acids. Germline loops: CDR1 SGHDT, CDR2 YYEEEE. Between the trimmed V and J ends, which lost 4 bases and 4 bases, there was a span of 12 bases. DNA for the CDR3: TGTGCCAGCAGCCCTGGACTATCTTACAATGAGCAGTTCTTC. It specifies CASSPGLSYNEQFF.

The chain links TRBV28 to TRBJ1-2, with TRBD1 identical over 9 bases. The J segment lost 5 bases and the V segment lost 2 bases, leaving 6 bases of the junction unmatched. The V gene's germline CDR1 is MDHEN and CDR2 SYDVKM. The CDR3 runs 15 residues. The CDR3 DNA reads as TGTGCCAGCAGTTTAACCGGGACAGGGACTTATGGCTACACCTTC. This encodes CASSLTGTGTYGYTF.

The chain combines TRBV7-6 with TRBJ2-1, with TRBD2 identical over 8 bases. This CDR3 spans 13 amino acids. The V gene's germline CDR1 is SGHVS and CDR2 FNYEAQ. J was trimmed by 6 bases and V by 7 bases; bases with no gene match: 5. DNA of the CDR3: TGTGCCAGCACCTCCGGGAGGGGCAATGAGCAGTTCTTC. Encoded protein: CASTSGRGNEQFF.

The DNA for the CDR3 is TGTGCCAGCAGTTTTTTCGACAGGCGCAATCAGCCCCAGCATTTT. Translation gives CASSFFDRRNQPQHF. The chain employs TRBV27 and TRBJ1-5, with D tentatively TRBD1 (6 bases). CDR3 length: 15 residues. The V gene lost 3 bases and the J gene lost 2 bases, with 11 bases spanning the gap. Germline loops: CDR1 MNHEY, CDR2 SMNVEV (reference sequence).

The chain carries TRBV7-9 and TRBJ1-5; a possible D gene is TRBD1 (5 bases). Per germline, CDR1 SEHNR and CDR2 FQNEAQ (reference sequence). V was trimmed by 5 bases and J by 6 bases, leaving 14 bases between them. This CDR3 is 14 amino acids long. The CDR3 is CASSRTGEGQPQHF. DNA of the CDR3: TGTGCCAGCAGCCGGACGGGGGAGGGTCAGCCCCAGCATTTT.

This clone was detected once. The rearrangement links TRBV14 to TRBJ2-3, with a tentative D call TRBD2 (6 bases). Germline CDR1 SGHDN, CDR2 FVKESK. Trimming removed 3 bases at V and 2 bases at J, with 15 bases between. This CDR3 comprises 16 residues. The CDR3 DNA follows: TGTGCCAGCAGCCAGGAAGTTTTGCGGGACACAGATACGCAGTATTTT. Residues: CASSQEVLRDTDTQYF.

This clone was recorded a few times. CDR3 sequence (DNA): TGCGCCAGCAGCCAAGGGCGGGCCGCCTATGGCTACACCTTC. As protein: CASSQGRAAYGYTF. The chain is built from TRBV4-3 and TRBJ1-2, with D unclear. Trimming took off 1 base at V and 4 bases at J, with 10 bases between the two ends. The CDR3 has 14 amino acids. Germline values: CDR1 LGHNA, CDR2 YSLEER.

The chain uses TRBV5-4 and TRBJ1-1; the D gene is possibly TRBD1 (6 bases). The germline V and J ends were trimmed by 4 bases and 2 bases, with 12 bases remaining between them. The germline V gene encodes CDR1 SGHNT and CDR2 YYREEE (reference sequence). There are 14 residues in the CDR3. As DNA, the CDR3 is TGTGCCAGCAGCACTGGACAGTTTAACACTGAAGCTTTCTTT. It yields the protein CASSTGQFNTEAFF.

This clone was seen just once. This chain uses TRBV5-1 with TRBJ2-3, with TRBD2 identical over 7 bases. Losses at the gene ends were 3 bases for V and 0 bases for J; bases not matched to a gene: 7. The CDR3 loop spans 16 amino acids. Per germline, CDR1 SGHRS and CDR2 YFSETQ. CDR3 coding DNA: TGCGCCAGCAGCTCTGGACCGGGGGGAAGCACAGATACGCAGTATTTT. Its protein product is CASSSGPGGSTDTQYF.

The gene calls are TRBV6-6 and TRBJ1-2; TRBD1 might be the D (5 bases). The CDR3 length is 14 residues. Trimming took off 2 bases at V and 2 bases at J, with 9 bases between the two ends. The germline V gene encodes CDR1 MNHNY and CDR2 SVGAGI (reference sequence). The CDR3 nucleotides are TGTGCCAGCAGTTACGGGGGGTTAAACTATGGCTACACCTTC. Translating gives CASSYGGLNYGYTF.

The DNA for the CDR3 is TGTGCCAGCAGCCCTCAGAGAAACACCATATATTTT. Its translation is CASSPQRNTIYF. This chain links TRBV3-1 (or the pseudogene TRBV3-2) with TRBJ1-3, with no clear D. This CDR3 region has 12 residues. Trimming took 4 bases from V and 5 from J, leaving 6 bases between them. The V gene's germline CDR1 is LGHDT and CDR2 YNNKEL (reference sequence).

The V and J genes are TRBV19 and TRBJ2-2; 9 bases are shared with TRBD1. This CDR3 region has 15 residues. CDR1 and CDR2 (germline): LNHDA, SQIVND (reference sequence). The J segment lost 6 bases and the V segment lost 5 bases, leaving 7 bases of the junction unmatched. The CDR3 sequence is CASSFGTGYPGELFF. The CDR3 nucleotides read TGTGCCAGTAGTTTCGGGACAGGGTATCCCGGGGAGCTGTTTTTT.

The V call is TRBV12-3 or TRBV12-4, the J call TRBJ1-2; weak D call: TRBD1 (5 bases). This CDR3 spans 13 amino acids. V was clipped by 7 bases and J by 8 bases, with 17 bases between them. DNA of the CDR3: TGTGCCAGCACCCACAGGCGCTTGGGGGGCTACACCTTC. Amino acid sequence: CASTHRRLGGYTF.

V gene TRBV9 combines with J gene TRBJ2-3, with TRBD2 identical over 10 bases. CDR3 size: 16 residues. After removal of 2 bases from V and 10 bases from J, the junction contained 13 bases not matched to a gene. Germline V gene lookup returns CDR1 SGDLS and CDR2 YYNGEE. The CDR3 here is CASSVGASGSGAAQYF. DNA for the CDR3: TGTGCCAGCAGCGTCGGGGCTAGCGGGAGTGGGGCGGCGCAGTATTTT.

By sample fraction, this clone is medium-sized (0.01 to 0.1%). The genes are TRBV6-2 or TRBV6-3 and TRBJ1-6, with 7 bases matching TRBD1. J lost 10 bases, V lost 4 bases, and 13 bases had no gene match. CDR1 MNHEY and CDR2 SVGEGT come from the germline V gene. The CDR3 has 16 amino acids. As DNA, the CDR3 is TGTGCCAGCAGTTCGTGGGACAGTAAGATTGAATCACCCCTCCACTTT. It translates to CASSSWDSKIESPLHF.

This sequence joins TRBV25-1 and TRBJ2-1; 7 nucleotides line up with TRBD2. In germline, CDR1 is MGHDK, CDR2 SYGVNS. The CDR3 runs to 14 residues. V lost 4 bases to trimming and J lost 6 bases; unmatched junction nucleotides: 6. The CDR3 bases are TGTGCCAGCAGTGTGGGGGGGACCGCCAATGAGCAGTTCTTC. Translated: CASSVGGTANEQFF.

V gene TRBV6-5 combines with J gene TRBJ1-4; D is unclear. The CDR3 runs 15 residues. Trimming cost V 6 bases and J 0 bases, with 11 bases left between them. The germline V gene has CDR1 MNHEY and CDR2 SVGAGI. The CDR3 nucleotides read TGTGCCAGCAGGTCTGGGAGTTCAACTAATGAAAAACTGTTTTTT. Its translation: CASRSGSSTNEKLFF.

The V and J genes are TRBV6-5 and TRBJ2-4; TRBD1 aligns across 12 bases. Losses at the gene ends were 0 bases for V and 10 bases for J; bases not matched to a gene: 4. This CDR3 comprises 15 residues. The germline gives CDR1 MNHEY, CDR2 SVGAGI. The CDR3 loop is CASSYSGQGARIQYF. The CDR3 region has the DNA TGTGCCAGCAGTTACTCGGGACAGGGGGCTCGTATTCAGTACTTC.

The V and J genes are TRBV9 and TRBJ2-1; 8 bases map to TRBD2. The trim removed 0 bases at V and 3 bases at J, leaving 2 bases unmatched. The CDR3 extends over 15 amino acids. From germline, CDR1 is SGDLS and CDR2 YYNGEE. The CDR3 here is CASSVDREGYNEQFF. CDR3 DNA: TGTGCCAGCAGCGTAGACCGGGAGGGCTACAATGAGCAGTTCTTC.

This sequence joins TRBV12-3 or TRBV12-4 and TRBJ1-2; D perhaps matches TRBD1 (6 bases). This CDR3 spans 13 amino acids. The ends were cut back, 3 bases at V and 4 bases at J, with 9 bases in the middle. The CDR3 loop reads CASSFRGGYGYTF. The CDR3 DNA reads TGTGCCAGCAGTTTCAGGGGCGGCTATGGCTACACCTTC.

The chain couples TRBV7-2 to TRBJ2-3, with 7 bases aligning to TRBD2. The V gene end was trimmed by 5 bases and the J gene end by 1 base; junction bases not matched to a gene: 9. CDR3 length: 16 residues. The germline V gene encodes CDR1 SGHTA and CDR2 FQGNSA. The CDR3 spells CASSPGAGIGTDTQYF. The CDR3 DNA sequence: TGTGCCAGCAGCCCGGGAGCGGGGATAGGCACAGATACGCAGTATTTT.

V usage is TRBV9 and J usage is TRBJ1-1; D not resolved. The CDR3 sequence is 13 residues long. Trimming removed 2 bases from V and 0 bases from J, with 5 bases in between. CDR1 and CDR2 from the germline V gene are SGDLS and YYNGEE. CDR3 bases: TGTGCCAGCAGCGTTACTATGAACACTGAAGCTTTCTTT. Residues: CASSVTMNTEAFF.

The chain has TRBV11-2 and TRBJ1-1; tentative D call: TRBD1 (5 bases). CDR1 is SGHAT, CDR2 FQNNGV, per germline. With 2 bases removed from V and 13 bases from J, the gap between germline ends came to 20 bases. This CDR3 comprises 14 residues. The CDR3 region has the DNA TGTGCCAGCAGCTTAACAGGAAGCAGGGCAATAGGTTTCTTT. Protein: CASSLTGSRAIGFF. Combining the CDR3 with reference TRBV11-2 and TRBJ1-1 gives the whole variable domain EAGVAQSPRYKIIEKRQSVAFWCNPISGHATLYWYQQILGQGPKLLIQFQNNGVVDDSQLPKDRFSAERLKGVDSTLKIQPAKLEDSAVYLCASSLTGSRAIGFFGQGTRLTVV.